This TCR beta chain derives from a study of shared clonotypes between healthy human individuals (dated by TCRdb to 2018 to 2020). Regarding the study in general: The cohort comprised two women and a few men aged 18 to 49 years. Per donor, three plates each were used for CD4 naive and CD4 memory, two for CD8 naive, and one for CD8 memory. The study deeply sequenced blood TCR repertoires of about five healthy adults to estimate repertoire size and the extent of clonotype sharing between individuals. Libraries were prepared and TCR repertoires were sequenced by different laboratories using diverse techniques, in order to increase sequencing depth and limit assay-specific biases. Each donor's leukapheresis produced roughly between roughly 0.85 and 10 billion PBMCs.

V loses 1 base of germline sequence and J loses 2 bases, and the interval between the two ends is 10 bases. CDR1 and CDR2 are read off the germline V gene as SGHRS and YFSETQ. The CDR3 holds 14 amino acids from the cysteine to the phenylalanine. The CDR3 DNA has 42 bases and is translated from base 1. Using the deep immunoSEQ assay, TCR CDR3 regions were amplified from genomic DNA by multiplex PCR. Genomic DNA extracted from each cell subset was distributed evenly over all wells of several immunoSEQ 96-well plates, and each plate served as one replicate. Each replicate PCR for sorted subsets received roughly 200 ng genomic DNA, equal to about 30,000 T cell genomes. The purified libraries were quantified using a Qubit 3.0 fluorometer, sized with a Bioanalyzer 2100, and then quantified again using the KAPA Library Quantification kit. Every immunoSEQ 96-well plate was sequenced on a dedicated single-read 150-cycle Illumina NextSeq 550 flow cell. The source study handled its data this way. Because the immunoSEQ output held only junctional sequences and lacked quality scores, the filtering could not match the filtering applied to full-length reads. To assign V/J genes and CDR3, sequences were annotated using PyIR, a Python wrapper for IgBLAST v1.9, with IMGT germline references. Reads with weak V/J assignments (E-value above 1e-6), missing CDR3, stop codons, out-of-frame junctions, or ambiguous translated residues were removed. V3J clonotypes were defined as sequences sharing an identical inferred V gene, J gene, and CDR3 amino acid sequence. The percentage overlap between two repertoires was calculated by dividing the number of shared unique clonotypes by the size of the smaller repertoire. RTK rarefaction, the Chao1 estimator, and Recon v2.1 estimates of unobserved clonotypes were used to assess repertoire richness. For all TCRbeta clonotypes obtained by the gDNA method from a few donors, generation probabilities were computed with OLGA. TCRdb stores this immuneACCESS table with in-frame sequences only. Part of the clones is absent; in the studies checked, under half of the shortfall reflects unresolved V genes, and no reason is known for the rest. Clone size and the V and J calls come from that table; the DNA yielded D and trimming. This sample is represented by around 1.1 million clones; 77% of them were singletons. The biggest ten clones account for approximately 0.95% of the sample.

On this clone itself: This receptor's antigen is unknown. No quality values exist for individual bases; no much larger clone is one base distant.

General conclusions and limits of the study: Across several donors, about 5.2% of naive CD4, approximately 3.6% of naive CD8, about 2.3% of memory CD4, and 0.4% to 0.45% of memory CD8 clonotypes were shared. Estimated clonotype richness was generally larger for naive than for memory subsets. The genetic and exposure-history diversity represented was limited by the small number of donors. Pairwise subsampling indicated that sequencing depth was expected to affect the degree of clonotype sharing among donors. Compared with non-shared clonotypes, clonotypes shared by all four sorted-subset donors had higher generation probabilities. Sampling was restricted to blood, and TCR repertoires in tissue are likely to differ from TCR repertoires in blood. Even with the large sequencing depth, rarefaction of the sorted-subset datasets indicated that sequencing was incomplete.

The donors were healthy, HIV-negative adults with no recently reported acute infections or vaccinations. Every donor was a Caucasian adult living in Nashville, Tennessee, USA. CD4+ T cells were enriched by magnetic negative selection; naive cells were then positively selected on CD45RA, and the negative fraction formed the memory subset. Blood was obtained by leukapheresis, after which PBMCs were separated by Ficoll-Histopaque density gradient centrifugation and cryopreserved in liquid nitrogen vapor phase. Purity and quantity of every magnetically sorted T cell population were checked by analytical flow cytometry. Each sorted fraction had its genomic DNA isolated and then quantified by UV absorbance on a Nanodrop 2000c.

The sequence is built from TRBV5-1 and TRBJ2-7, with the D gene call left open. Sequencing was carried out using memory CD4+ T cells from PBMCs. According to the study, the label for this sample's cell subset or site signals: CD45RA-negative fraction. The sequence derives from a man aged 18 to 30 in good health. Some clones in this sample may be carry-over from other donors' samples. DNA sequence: TGCGCCAGCAGCTTGCCGGACCGCCCCTACGAGCAGTACTTC. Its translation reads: CASSLPDRPYEQYF.